This T cell receptor (beta chain) is from a study of CD8+ T cells in alopecia areata. The V gene lost 1 base and the J gene lost 4 bases, with 12 bases spanning the gap. Germline CDR1 reads SGHRS; CDR2 reads YFSETQ. This CDR3 region has 14 residues. After isolation, RNA underwent reverse transcription to generate cDNA as the sequencing template. Clones were sequenced by immunoSEQ multiplex PCR, and TCRdb holds only the in-frame ones, with some missing. Of about 120,000 clones in the sample, about 50% were seen once. Treatment indicated: oral pan-JAK inhibitor, 5-10 mg twice daily. Sequences were derived from CD4+ T cells sorted from blood, sampled at week 4, from a patient treated with tofacitinib. The chain recombines TRBV5-1 with TRBJ2-7; either TRBD1 or TRBD2 may supply D (6 bases each). The sequence was obtained from a human donor with alopecia areata. This CDR3 reads CASSLSGGRYEQYF. DNA of the CDR3: TGCGCCAGCAGCTTGTCCGGGGGCAGGTACGAGCAGTACTTC.